The entry that follows covers one TCR beta chain sequence. The antigen is not known. Study-level results: Greatest tumor Treg TCR overlap was with tumor naive CD4+ cells.

TCRdb analysed the 5' RACE reads with MiXCR anew, one entry per CDR3 protein. The data hold 35,000 to 50,000 distinct CDR3 sequences, with about 29% observed a single time. Sequencing used tumor-infiltrating memory CD4+ T cells sorted from the breast tumor. Sample subset: memory CD4+ T cells, CD4+CD45RO+CD25-. This sequence was found in a female donor with breast cancer.

The CDR3 reads CATSRGGTGSYEQYF. CDR3 coding DNA: TGTGCCACCAGCAGAGGGGGGACAGGGTCGTACGAGCAGTACTTC. The chain couples TRBV15 to TRBJ2-7, with TRBD1 matching 9 bases. The junction had 5 bases not matched to a gene; V was cut back by 1 base and J by 4 bases. This CDR3 comprises 15 residues. The germline gives CDR1 LNHNV, CDR2 YYDKDF (reference sequence).